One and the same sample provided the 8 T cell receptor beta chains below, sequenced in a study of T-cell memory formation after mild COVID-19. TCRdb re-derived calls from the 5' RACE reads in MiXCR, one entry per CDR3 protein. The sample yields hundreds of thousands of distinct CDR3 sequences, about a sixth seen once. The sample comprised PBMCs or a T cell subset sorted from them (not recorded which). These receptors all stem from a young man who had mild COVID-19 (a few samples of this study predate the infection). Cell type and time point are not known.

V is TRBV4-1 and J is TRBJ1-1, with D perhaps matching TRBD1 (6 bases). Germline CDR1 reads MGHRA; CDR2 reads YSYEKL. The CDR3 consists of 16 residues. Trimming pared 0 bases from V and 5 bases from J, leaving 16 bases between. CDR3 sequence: CASSQDFAFQGTEAFF. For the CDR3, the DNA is TGCGCCAGCAGCCAAGATTTTGCCTTCCAGGGGACTGAAGCTTTCTTT.

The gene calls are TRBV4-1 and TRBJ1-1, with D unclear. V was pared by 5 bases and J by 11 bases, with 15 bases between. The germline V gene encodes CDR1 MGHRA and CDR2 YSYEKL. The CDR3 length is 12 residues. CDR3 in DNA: TGCGCCAGCAGCAACCCGACCCCTGTGGCTTTCTTT. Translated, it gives CASSNPTPVAFF.

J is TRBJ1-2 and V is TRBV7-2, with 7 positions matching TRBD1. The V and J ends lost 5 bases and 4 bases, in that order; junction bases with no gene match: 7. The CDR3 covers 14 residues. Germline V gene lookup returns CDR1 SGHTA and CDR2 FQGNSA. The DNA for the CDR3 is TGTGCCAGCAGCCTGGGGGGGACAGTCTATGGCTACACCTTC. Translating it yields CASSLGGTVYGYTF.

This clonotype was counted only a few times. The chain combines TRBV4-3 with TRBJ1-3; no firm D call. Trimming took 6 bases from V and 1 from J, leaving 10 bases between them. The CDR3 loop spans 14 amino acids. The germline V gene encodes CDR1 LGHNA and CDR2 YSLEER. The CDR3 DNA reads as TGCGCCAGCAGTTCGACAAGGTCTGGAAACACCATATATTTT. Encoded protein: CASSSTRSGNTIYF.

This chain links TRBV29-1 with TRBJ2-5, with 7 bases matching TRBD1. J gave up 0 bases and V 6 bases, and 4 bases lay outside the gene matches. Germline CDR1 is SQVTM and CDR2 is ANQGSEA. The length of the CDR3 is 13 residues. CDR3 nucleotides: TGCAGCGTGAGACAGGGATACCAAGAGACCCAGTACTTC. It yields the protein CSVRQGYQETQYF.

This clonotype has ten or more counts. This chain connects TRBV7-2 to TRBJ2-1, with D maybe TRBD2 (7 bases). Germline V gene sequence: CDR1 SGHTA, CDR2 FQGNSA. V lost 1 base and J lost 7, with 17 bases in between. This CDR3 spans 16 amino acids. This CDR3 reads CASSLETGLGGNEQFF. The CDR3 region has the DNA TGTGCCAGCAGCTTAGAGACCGGACTAGGGGGAAATGAGCAGTTCTTC.

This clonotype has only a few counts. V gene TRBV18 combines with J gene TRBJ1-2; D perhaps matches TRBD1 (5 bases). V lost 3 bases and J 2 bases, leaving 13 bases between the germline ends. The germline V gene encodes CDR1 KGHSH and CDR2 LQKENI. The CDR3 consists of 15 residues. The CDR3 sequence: CASSPPGGRNYGYTF. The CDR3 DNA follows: TGTGCCAGCTCACCGCCGGGGGGAAGGAACTATGGCTACACCTTC.

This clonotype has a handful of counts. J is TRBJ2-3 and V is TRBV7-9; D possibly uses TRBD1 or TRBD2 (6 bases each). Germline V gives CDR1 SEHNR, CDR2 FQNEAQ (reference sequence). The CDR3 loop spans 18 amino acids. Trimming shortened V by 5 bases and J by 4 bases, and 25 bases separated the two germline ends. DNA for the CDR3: TGTGCCAGCAGCCAACGAGGGGGACTCAAGGTCAGGGCAGATACGCAGTATTTT. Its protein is CASSQRGGLKVRADTQYF. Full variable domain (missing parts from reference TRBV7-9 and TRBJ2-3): DTGVSQNPRHKITKRGQNVTFRCDPISEHNRLYWYRQTLGQGPEFLTYFQNEAQLEKSRLLSDRFSAERPKGSFSTLEIQRTEQGDSAMYLCASSQRGGLKVRADTQYFGPGTRLTVL.